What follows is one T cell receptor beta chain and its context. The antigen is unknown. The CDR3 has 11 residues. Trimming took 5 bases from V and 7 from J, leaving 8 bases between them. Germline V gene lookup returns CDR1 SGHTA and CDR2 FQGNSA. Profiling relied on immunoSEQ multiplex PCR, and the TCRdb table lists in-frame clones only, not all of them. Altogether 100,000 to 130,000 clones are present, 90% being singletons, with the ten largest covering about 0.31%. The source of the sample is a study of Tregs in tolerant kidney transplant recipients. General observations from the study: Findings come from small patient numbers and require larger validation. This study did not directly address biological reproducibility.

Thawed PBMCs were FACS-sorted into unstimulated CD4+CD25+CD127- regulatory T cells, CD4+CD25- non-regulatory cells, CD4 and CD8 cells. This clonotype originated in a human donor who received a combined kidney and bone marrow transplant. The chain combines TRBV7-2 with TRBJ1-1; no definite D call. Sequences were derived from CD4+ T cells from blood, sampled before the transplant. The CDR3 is CASSARVEAFF. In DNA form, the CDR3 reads TGTGCCAGCAGCGCCCGGGTTGAAGCTTTCTTT.